The T cell receptor beta chain described here comes from a study of T cell responses to AZD1222 COVID-19 vaccine. The data were produced by immunoSEQ multiplex PCR, yet TCRdb's version contains in-frame clones alone and is incomplete. The repertoire holds fewer than 200,000 clones, with 88% as singletons. The CDR3 covers 18 residues. The ends were cut back, 2 bases at V and 0 bases at J, with 16 bases in the middle. Germline CDR1 is MGHRA and CDR2 is YSYEKL. A remark on this clone: Its target is unknown.

Regarding the study as a whole: Recipients of AZD1222 seropositive at baseline numbered only 5 or 6. Sampling that yielded the repertoires occurred only after the peak T cell response. The sample set comprised mostly white British donors with more females, and clonal diversity was possibly underestimated.

Sequencing used peripheral blood, obtained 28 days after the second AZD1222 dose. V gene TRBV4-1 combines with J gene TRBJ2-2; weak D call: TRBD1 (5 bases). The receptor's source is an adult who received the AZD1222 COVID-19 vaccine. The CDR3 DNA follows: TGCGCCAGCAGCCAACGTCCAGGGTCAGATGCGAACACCGGGGAGCTGTTTTTT. Protein product: CASSQRPGSDANTGELFF.